A selection of T cell receptor beta chains follows, all from one sample in a study of cytomegalovirus exposure and HLA in healthy donors. Assay: immunoSEQ multiplex PCR; the TCRdb copy retains only in-frame clones and omits some. This sample yields 65,000 to 100,000 clones, of which over 60% are seen a single time; around 2.8% belongs to the top ten. Sequencing was carried out using PBMCs. The receptors were gathered from a man aged 40-49 years in good health and CMV-seronegative. Each CDR3 is given with its conserved first and last residue. Fields, in order: clone size, D gene, J gene, V gene, CDR3 DNA, CDR3 protein. The D gene is left open where the match is weak. Not all rows give a size; the values are once, few, many and, for expanded clones, a class.

clone_size: once; d_call: TRBD1; j_call: TRBJ1-1; v_call: TRBV6-5; cdr3_nt: TGTGCCACCTATGAGACAGGGCCTGGGACTGAAGCTTTCTTT; cdr3_aa: CATYETGPGTEAFF
clone_size: NA; d_call: TRBD1; j_call: TRBJ1-4; v_call: TRBV6-5; cdr3_nt: TGTGCCAGCAAAGGACAGGGTCGAGAAAAACTGTTTTTT; cdr3_aa: CASKGQGREKLFF
clone_size: few; d_call: TRBD1; j_call: TRBJ2-1; v_call: TRBV7-9; cdr3_nt: TGTGCCAGCAGCTTAGACAGGGGGCTCTACAATGAGCAGTTCTTC; cdr3_aa: CASSLDRGLYNEQFF
clone_size: NA; d_call: NA; j_call: TRBJ2-6; v_call: TRBV7-2; cdr3_nt: TGTGCCAGCAGCGCACTACGGTTACGCTCTGGGGCCAACGTCCTGACTTTC; cdr3_aa: CASSALRLRSGANVLTF
clone_size: NA; d_call: TRBD1; j_call: TRBJ2-2; v_call: TRBV25-1; cdr3_nt: TGTGCCAGCATTGGGACAGGGTCCACCGGGGAGCTGTTTTTT; cdr3_aa: CASIGTGSTGELFF
clone_size: NA; d_call: NA; j_call: TRBJ2-2; v_call: TRBV19; cdr3_nt: TGTGCCAGTAGTGGGCACGCGAACACCGGGGAGCTGTTTTTT; cdr3_aa: CASSGHANTGELFF
clone_size: NA; d_call: NA; j_call: TRBJ2-2; v_call: TRBV5-6; cdr3_nt: TGTGCCAGCAGAGGGGCAGGGGGGACCGGGGAGCTGTTTTTT; cdr3_aa: CASRGAGGTGELFF
clone_size: NA; d_call: NA; j_call: TRBJ1-3; v_call: TRBV21-1; cdr3_nt: TGTGCCAGCAGCAATGGGACTCGGTTGGACGACAGCCTGAACTCTGGAAACACCATATATTTT; cdr3_aa: CASSNGTRLDDSLNSGNTIYF
clone_size: NA; d_call: TRBD1; j_call: TRBJ1-2; v_call: TRBV4-2; cdr3_nt: TGTGCCAGCAGCCAAGCGACAGGGGAGGCCTATGGCTACACCTTC; cdr3_aa: CASSQATGEAYGYTF
clone_size: few; d_call: TRBD1; j_call: TRBJ2-3; v_call: TRBV4-1; cdr3_nt: TGCGCCAGCAGCCAATGGGGACAGGGCGCCCTGGATACGCAGTATTTT; cdr3_aa: CASSQWGQGALDTQYF
clone_size: few; d_call: TRBD2; j_call: TRBJ2-7; v_call: TRBV11-2; cdr3_nt: TGTGCCAGCAGCCTCGGGACTAGCGGGGCTGGAGGGGACTTC; cdr3_aa: CASSLGTSGAGGDF
clone_size: NA; d_call: NA; j_call: TRBJ1-1; v_call: TRBV19; cdr3_nt: TGTGCCAGTAGTGGCTTGACTGAAGCTTTCTTT; cdr3_aa: CASSGLTEAFF
clone_size: NA; d_call: TRBD1; j_call: TRBJ1-1; v_call: TRBV7-3; cdr3_nt: TGTGCCAGCAGCACACAGGGGGGAGGGCTGGGTGAAGCTTTCTTT; cdr3_aa: CASSTQGGGLGEAFF
clone_size: NA; d_call: NA; j_call: TRBJ1-3; v_call: TRBV5-6; cdr3_nt: TGTGCCAGCAGCCCCTTGGGCTTTCGAAACACCATATATTTT; cdr3_aa: CASSPLGFRNTIYF
clone_size: NA; d_call: TRBD2; j_call: TRBJ2-1; v_call: TRBV5-1; cdr3_nt: TGCGCCAGCAGCGCCGGACTAGCGGGGGCCCTTTACAATGAGCAGTTCTTC; cdr3_aa: CASSAGLAGALYNEQFF
clone_size: few; d_call: NA; j_call: TRBJ1-4; v_call: TRBV4-3; cdr3_nt: TGCGCCAGCAGCCAAGTACAGGTGGGAAATGAAAAACTGTTTTTT; cdr3_aa: CASSQVQVGNEKLFF
clone_size: NA; d_call: NA; j_call: TRBJ2-3; v_call: TRBV4-3; cdr3_nt: TGCGCCAGCAGCCAAGCAGAGGAGGGGGCGAACACAGATACGCAGTATTTT; cdr3_aa: CASSQAEEGANTDTQYF
clone_size: NA; d_call: NA; j_call: TRBJ2-7; v_call: TRBV27; cdr3_nt: TGTGCCAGCAGTCCCCTCTTTCCGGGACACTCCTACGAGCAGTACTTC; cdr3_aa: CASSPLFPGHSYEQYF
clone_size: NA; d_call: TRBD1; j_call: TRBJ2-2; v_call: TRBV18; cdr3_nt: TGTGCCAGTTGGACAGGGGAAACCGGGGAGCTGTTTTTT; cdr3_aa: CASWTGETGELFF
clone_size: once; d_call: NA; j_call: TRBJ1-6; v_call: TRBV9; cdr3_nt: TGTGCCAGCAGCGCGAGCCGCGGGGACAATTCACCCCTCCACTTT; cdr3_aa: CASSASRGDNSPLHF
clone_size: NA; d_call: TRBD1; j_call: TRBJ2-7; v_call: TRBV5-1; cdr3_nt: TGCGCCAGCAGTTTAAACCGGGACAGGGGATTCTACGAGCAGTACTTC; cdr3_aa: CASSLNRDRGFYEQYF
clone_size: NA; d_call: NA; j_call: TRBJ1-6; v_call: TRBV11-2; cdr3_nt: TGTGCCAGCAGCTTAGGTCAGAAGTCACCCCTCCACTTT; cdr3_aa: CASSLGQKSPLHF
clone_size: NA; d_call: TRBD2; j_call: TRBJ2-3; v_call: TRBV28; cdr3_nt: TGTGCCAGCAGTCCAAGACTAGCGGGGGTATATACAGATACGCAGTATTTT; cdr3_aa: CASSPRLAGVYTDTQYF
clone_size: NA; d_call: NA; j_call: TRBJ1-2; v_call: TRBV28; cdr3_nt: TGTGCCAGCAGTTACCCGGCGGGGGCTCACTATGGCTACACCTTC; cdr3_aa: CASSYPAGAHYGYTF
clone_size: NA; d_call: TRBD1; j_call: TRBJ2-3; v_call: TRBV6-4; cdr3_nt: TGTGCCAGCAGTGTCGGGACAGGGGGCACAGATACGCAGTATTTT; cdr3_aa: CASSVGTGGTDTQYF
clone_size: NA; d_call: NA; j_call: TRBJ2-3; v_call: TRBV7-8; cdr3_nt: TGTGCCAGCAGCTTAGGTTACAGGCGGAGGGAAACGGTGGATACGCAGTATTTT; cdr3_aa: CASSLGYRRRETVDTQYF
clone_size: NA; d_call: NA; j_call: TRBJ2-7; v_call: TRBV7-8; cdr3_nt: TGTGCCAGCAGCCCAACCGGGAGAAACTACGAGCAGTACTTC; cdr3_aa: CASSPTGRNYEQYF
clone_size: NA; d_call: NA; j_call: TRBJ1-1; v_call: TRBV28; cdr3_nt: TGTGCCAGCAGGAGACAGGATTGGAACACTGAAGCTTTCTTT; cdr3_aa: CASRRQDWNTEAFF
clone_size: NA; d_call: TRBD1; j_call: TRBJ1-2; v_call: TRBV6-5; cdr3_nt: TGTGCCAGCAGTGAACAGGGGGCTATCTATGGCTACACCTTC; cdr3_aa: CASSEQGAIYGYTF
clone_size: NA; d_call: NA; j_call: TRBJ1-1; v_call: TRBV11-2; cdr3_nt: TGCGCCAGCAGCCCAGACCCCAGGGAGAACACTGAAGCTTTCTTT; cdr3_aa: CASSPDPRENTEAFF
clone_size: NA; d_call: NA; j_call: TRBJ1-2; v_call: TRBV27; cdr3_nt: TGTGCCAGCAGTCTGACAGGTTCCCCAACTGGCTACACCTTC; cdr3_aa: CASSLTGSPTGYTF
clone_size: NA; d_call: TRBD2; j_call: TRBJ2-7; v_call: TRBV7-9; cdr3_nt: TGTGCCAGCAGCTTACTTGGGGGGGTGCAGTACTTC; cdr3_aa: CASSLLGGVQYF